The rows below give T cell receptor beta chains drawn from one sample of a study of response to subunit inactivated influenza vaccine. From the RT-PCR reads, TCRdb called clonotypes with MiXCR, one entry per CDR3 protein. The sample yields more than 600,000 distinct CDR3 sequences, roughly 20% seen once. Sample: PBMCs from blood, taken about 5 days after vaccination. The receptors come from a man in his fifties who received an inactivated influenza vaccine. Each CDR3 is given without its conserved first and last residue. Fields, in order: clone size, V gene, CDR3 length, CDR3 protein. Size is omitted from some rows. Given values are once, few, many or a class for expanded clones.

abundance: few
v_gene: TRBV10-3
len: 13
CDR3aa: AISSGTPSSGELF

abundance: once
v_gene: TRBV9
len: 14
CDR3aa: ASSVMSGGATGELF

abundance: .
v_gene: TRBV6-1
len: 13
CDR3aa: ASKKGGGAGNEQF

abundance: .
v_gene: TRBV4-2
len: 12
CDR3aa: ASSQDMAKSEQY

abundance: .
v_gene: TRBV5-4
len: 13
CDR3aa: ASSRDSHSYNEQF

abundance: .
v_gene: TRBV25-1
len: 11
CDR3aa: ASSKGANTEAF

abundance: few
v_gene: TRBV28
len: 13
CDR3aa: ASRGGSGGWNEQY

abundance: few
v_gene: TRBV4-3
len: 15
CDR3aa: ASSQAALAKNTGELF

abundance: .
v_gene: TRBV12-3/TRBV12-4
len: 15
CDR3aa: ASSRAMVAGPVNEQF

abundance: many
v_gene: TRBV10-3
len: 12
CDR3aa: AISESGLRREQY

abundance: .
v_gene: TRBV10-3
len: 13
CDR3aa: AISEGGTSYNEQF

abundance: .
v_gene: TRBV20-1
len: 12
CDR3aa: SASSAGDQETQY

abundance: few
v_gene: TRBV7-2
len: 15
CDR3aa: ASSLGGTLAGANVLT

abundance: few
v_gene: TRBV7-2
len: 17
CDR3aa: ASSLAPGLAGGLRETQY

abundance: .
v_gene: TRBV30
len: 8
CDR3aa: AWNRAEAF

abundance: .
v_gene: TRBV20-1
len: 13
CDR3aa: SARNSGGPNNEQF

abundance: few
v_gene: TRBV12-3/TRBV12-4
len: 12
CDR3aa: ASSRSRGLYEQY

abundance: .
v_gene: TRBV10-3
len: 13
CDR3aa: AISERRGANTEAF

abundance: few
v_gene: TRBV20-1
len: 12
CDR3aa: SALSGGPQTSYT

abundance: few
v_gene: TRBV5-1
len: 12
CDR3aa: ASGLAASTDTQY

abundance: many
v_gene: TRBV12-3/TRBV12-4
len: 11
CDR3aa: ASSLQVGQPQH

abundance: few
v_gene: TRBV5-1
len: 14
CDR3aa: ASSYGQGVGTDTQY